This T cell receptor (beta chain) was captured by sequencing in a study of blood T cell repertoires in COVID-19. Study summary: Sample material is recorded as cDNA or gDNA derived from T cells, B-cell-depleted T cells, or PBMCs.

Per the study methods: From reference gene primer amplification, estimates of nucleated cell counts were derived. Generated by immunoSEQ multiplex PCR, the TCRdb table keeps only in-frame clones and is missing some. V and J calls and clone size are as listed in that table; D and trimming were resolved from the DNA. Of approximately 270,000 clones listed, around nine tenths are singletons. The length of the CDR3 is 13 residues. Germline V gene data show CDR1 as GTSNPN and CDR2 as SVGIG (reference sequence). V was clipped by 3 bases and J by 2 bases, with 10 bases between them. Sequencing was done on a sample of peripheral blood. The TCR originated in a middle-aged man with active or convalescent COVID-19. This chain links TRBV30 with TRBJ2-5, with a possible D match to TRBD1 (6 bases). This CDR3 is CAWSVGGQETQYF. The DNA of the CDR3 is TGTGCCTGGAGCGTAGGGGGTCAAGAGACCCAGTACTTC.